The TCR beta chain under discussion was sequenced for a study of T cell responses to AZD1222 COVID-19 vaccine. The study's findings and limits: Baseline testing showed seropositivity in only 5 or 6 AZD1222 recipients. Donors in the cohort were predominantly white British and more often female, and clonal diversity was possibly underestimated.

Note on this clone: Its antigen remains unidentified.

The CDR3 is made up of 14 amino acids. Germline CDR1 and CDR2: SGDLS and YYNGEE. Trimming cost V 6 bases and J 3 bases; bases outside gene matches: 5. Measured with immunoSEQ multiplex PCR; TCRdb has only the in-frame clones, and not every one. Among 100,000 or so clones listed, about nine tenths were seen once. This sample comprised peripheral blood, obtained on day 0 of AZD1222 vaccination. The chain employs TRBV9 and TRBJ2-1, with 8 bases lining up with TRBD2. This TCR was recovered from an adult in good health. CDR3 protein: CASNSGGIYNEQFF. CDR3 bases: TGTGCCAGCAACAGCGGGGGAATCTACAATGAGCAGTTCTTC.